This is a list of T cell receptor beta chains from one sample in a study of cytomegalovirus exposure and HLA in healthy donors. Some clones are missing from TCRdb's copy, which holds only in-frame ones; the method was immunoSEQ multiplex PCR. Among 110,000 to 150,000 clones, about 80% were seen once, and the ten largest hold 1.5% to 2%. The sample comprised PBMCs. Receptor source: a woman aged 40 to 49 in good health and CMV-seronegative. The CDR3 runs from the conserved cysteine through the conserved F or W. Fields, in order: clone size, J gene, V gene, D gene, CDR3 DNA, CDR3 protein. A D gene is named only where the DNA matches it firmly. Expanded clones are given a class, and other clones once, few, many or no size at all.

clone size: .; J gene: TRBJ2-1; V gene: TRBV6-6; D gene: .; CDR3 DNA: TGTGCCAGCAGTTATAAAGAGCGGACAGAGACGTTCTTC; CDR3 protein: CASSYKERTETFF
clone size: .; J gene: TRBJ2-5; V gene: TRBV7-2; D gene: .; CDR3 DNA: TGTGCCAGCAGCTCGTTCGGGTCGGGAGAGACCCAGTACTTC; CDR3 protein: CASSSFGSGETQYF
clone size: .; J gene: TRBJ2-7; V gene: TRBV28; D gene: TRBD2; CDR3 DNA: TGTGCCAGCAGTTTTCACAGGGGATTAGCGGGAGATCACGGCTACGAGCAGTACTTC; CDR3 protein: CASSFHRGLAGDHGYEQYF
clone size: .; J gene: TRBJ2-1; V gene: TRBV2; D gene: .; CDR3 DNA: TGTGCCAGCAGTGACTCCGGGGGAGTCTCCTACAATGAGCAGTTCTTC; CDR3 protein: CASSDSGGVSYNEQFF
clone size: once; J gene: TRBJ1-1; V gene: TRBV5-6; D gene: TRBD1; CDR3 DNA: TGTGCCAGCAGCTTGGGCCCGGGACAGGGAGACACTGAAGCTTTCTTT; CDR3 protein: CASSLGPGQGDTEAFF
clone size: .; J gene: TRBJ2-5; V gene: TRBV18; D gene: .; CDR3 DNA: TGTGCCAGCTCACCACAGCAGGGCCTTTTCCAAGAGACCCAGTACTTC; CDR3 protein: CASSPQQGLFQETQYF
clone size: .; J gene: TRBJ2-1; V gene: TRBV10-3; D gene: .; CDR3 DNA: TGTGCCATCAGTGAGTCGAGAGACAACCGCAATGAGCAGTTCTTC; CDR3 protein: CAISESRDNRNEQFF
clone size: .; J gene: TRBJ2-1; V gene: TRBV7-9; D gene: .; CDR3 DNA: TGTGCCAGCAGCTCCGACAGTGGTGAGCAGTTCTTC; CDR3 protein: CASSSDSGEQFF
clone size: .; J gene: TRBJ2-7; V gene: TRBV7-3; D gene: .; CDR3 DNA: TGTGCCAGCAGCCAATCTAACAGGGCCGAGCAGTACTTC; CDR3 protein: CASSQSNRAEQYF
clone size: .; J gene: TRBJ2-5; V gene: TRBV5-4; D gene: TRBD1; CDR3 DNA: TGTGCCAGCATCAACCAGGGGGCTGGGGAGACCCAGTACTTC; CDR3 protein: CASINQGAGETQYF
clone size: few; J gene: TRBJ2-1; V gene: TRBV5-8; D gene: TRBD1; CDR3 DNA: TGTGCCAGCAGCTTGGGGGCTGCGACAGGGGTTTTCAATGAGCAGTTCTTC; CDR3 protein: CASSLGAATGVFNEQFF
clone size: .; J gene: TRBJ2-1; V gene: TRBV7-6; D gene: TRBD2; CDR3 DNA: TGTGCCAGCAGCCCCCGTATAGTAGCGGGAGCGCATGAGCAGTTCTTC; CDR3 protein: CASSPRIVAGAHEQFF
clone size: once; J gene: TRBJ2-7; V gene: TRBV7-8; D gene: TRBD1; CDR3 DNA: TGTGCCAGCAGCTTGGACAGGGCGGTTGGGGAGCAGTACTTC; CDR3 protein: CASSLDRAVGEQYF
clone size: .; J gene: TRBJ1-2; V gene: TRBV28; D gene: TRBD1; CDR3 DNA: TGTGCCAGCAGGACCGGGACAGGGGCCTTGTACTATGGCTACACCTTC; CDR3 protein: CASRTGTGALYYGYTF
clone size: .; J gene: TRBJ2-1; V gene: TRBV11-2; D gene: TRBD2; CDR3 DNA: TGTGCCAGCAGCTTAAGGGTACGAGCGGGGAAAGCTAATGAGCAGTTCTTC; CDR3 protein: CASSLRVRAGKANEQFF
clone size: .; J gene: TRBJ2-3; V gene: TRBV11-3; D gene: TRBD2; CDR3 DNA: TGTGCCAGCAGCTCGCAAGCGGGATCCTCAGATACGCAGTATTTT; CDR3 protein: CASSSQAGSSDTQYF
clone size: .; J gene: TRBJ1-4; V gene: TRBV28; D gene: TRBD1; CDR3 DNA: TGTGCCAGCAGTCCAGGACAGGTGCTAGGAGAAAAACTGTTTTTT; CDR3 protein: CASSPGQVLGEKLFF
clone size: .; J gene: TRBJ1-5; V gene: TRBV21-1; D gene: .; CDR3 DNA: TGTGCCAGCAGCAAACAAGCAAGCCACAATCAGCCCCAGCATTTT; CDR3 protein: CASSKQASHNQPQHF
clone size: .; J gene: TRBJ1-2; V gene: TRBV28; D gene: .; CDR3 DNA: TGTGCCAGCAGTTTGGTGACCCGGGTTCTAGAAGGCTACACCTTC; CDR3 protein: CASSLVTRVLEGYTF